The entry that follows covers one TCR beta chain sequence. Antigen: not known. This sample is part of a study of vaccination and CD4 T cells after COVID-19. Study-wide background: The convalescent population consisted of six males and four females, two of whom were of Hispanic ethnicity. Either a CEFX pool, an HIV-1 Nef pool, or no peptide was added to control cultures.

Time point in this sample: late sampling 161 to 241 days after vaccination in a few convalescent patients. Treatment reported: 10-day PBMC culture with coronavirus spike peptide pools or control peptides (ViraFEST assay). Germline CDR1 reads MNHEY; CDR2 reads SVGAGI. The ends lost 2 bases at V and 4 bases at J; junction bases unmatched: 8. The CDR3 extends over 15 amino acids. Cultured CD4+ T cell DNA was sequenced using the Oncomine TCR Beta short-read assay. TCRdb called the PCR reads again in MiXCR, with one record for every CDR3 protein. The sample has 20,000 to 30,000 distinct CDR3 sequences, roughly 40% seen once; the top ten hold around 5%.

The source material was CD4+ T cells from blood, cultured in vitro, sampled about 7 months after SARS-CoV-2 vaccination. The chain joins TRBV6-5 to TRBJ2-7; TRBD2 aligns across 7 bases. The clonotype comes from a human donor who had recovered from COVID-19. In DNA, the CDR3 is TGTGCCAGCAGTTACCCGGGACTATCCTCTTACGAGCAGTACTTC. Translation gives CASSYPGLSSYEQYF.